Listed below are T cell receptor beta chains from one sample, sequenced in a study of OX40 agonist ivuxolimab in advanced cancers. The table came from immunoSEQ multiplex PCR; TCRdb's copy has only in-frame clones and leaves some out. The sample has over 55,000 clones, 91% seen once. The source material was CD4+ or CD8+ T cells sorted from blood, sampled in a trial of the OX40 agonist ivuxolimab. The source is an adult with an advanced solid tumor such as melanoma, head and neck, liver or kidney cancer. Both conserved end residues are trimmed from each CDR3. Fields, in order: J gene, V gene, CDR3 protein.

>TRBJ2-5|TRBV4-1
ASSQDNGLAGETQY
>TRBJ2-1|TRBV5-1
ASSLSVDRPANEQF
>TRBJ2-2|TRBV21-1
ASSKAWQGANTGELF
>TRBJ2-1|TRBV5-1
ASSLGAGSSYNEQF
>TRBJ2-5|TRBV4-3
ASSQDRTVRETQY
>TRBJ2-7|TRBV19
ASSIGKGVGEQY
>TRBJ2-1|TRBV14
ASSLLAGVSYNEQF
>TRBJ2-7|TRBV7-2
ASSLSYEQY
>TRBJ2-3|TRBV10-3
AISATSDSIDTQY
>TRBJ2-7|TRBV4-1
ASSPLAGGGYEQY
>TRBJ2-1|TRBV7-8
ASSLGGMLYNEQF
>TRBJ2-7|TRBV5-6
ASSLGQSYEQY
>TRBJ2-3|TRBV11-2
ASSLDGALDTQY
>TRBJ2-6|TRBV28
ASSWVGSGANVLT
>TRBJ2-7|TRBV7-9
ASSALGTGLDEQY
>TRBJ2-1|TRBV11-2
ASSPPHGDEQF